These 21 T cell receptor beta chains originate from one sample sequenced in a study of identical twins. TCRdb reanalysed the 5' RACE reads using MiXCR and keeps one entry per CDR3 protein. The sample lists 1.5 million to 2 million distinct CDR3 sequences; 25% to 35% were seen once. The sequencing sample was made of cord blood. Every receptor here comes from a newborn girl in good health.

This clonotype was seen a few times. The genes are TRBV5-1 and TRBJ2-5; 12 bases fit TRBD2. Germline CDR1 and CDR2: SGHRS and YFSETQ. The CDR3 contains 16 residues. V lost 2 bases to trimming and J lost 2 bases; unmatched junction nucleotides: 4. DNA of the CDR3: TGCGCCAGCAGCTTTACTAGCGGGGGGCGACAAGAGACCCAGTACTTC. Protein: CASSFTSGGRQETQYF. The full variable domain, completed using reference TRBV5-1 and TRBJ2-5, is KAGVTQTPRYLIKTRGQQVTLSCSPISGHRSVSWYQQTPGQGLQFLFEYFSETQRNKGNFPGRFSGRQFSNSRSEMNVSTLELGDSALYLCASSFTSGGRQETQYFGPGTRLLVL.

Here the CDR3 DNA reads TGCAGTGCTATTATCCCCCCTACTAGTAAGATTATCGATGAGCAGTTCTTC. It translates to CSAIIPPTSKIIDEQFF. The genes are TRBV20-1 and TRBJ2-1; a weak D match, TRBD2 (5 bases). The V gene's germline CDR1 is DFQATT and CDR2 SNEGSKA (reference sequence). This CDR3 has 17 residues. The ends were cut back, 4 bases at V and 8 bases at J, with 27 bases in the middle.

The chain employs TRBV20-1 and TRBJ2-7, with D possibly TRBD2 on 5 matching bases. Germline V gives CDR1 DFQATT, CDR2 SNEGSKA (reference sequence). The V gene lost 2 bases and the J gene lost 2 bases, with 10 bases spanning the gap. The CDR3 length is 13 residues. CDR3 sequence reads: CSARLAPPYEQYF. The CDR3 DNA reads TGCAGTGCTAGACTAGCCCCACCCTACGAGCAGTACTTC.

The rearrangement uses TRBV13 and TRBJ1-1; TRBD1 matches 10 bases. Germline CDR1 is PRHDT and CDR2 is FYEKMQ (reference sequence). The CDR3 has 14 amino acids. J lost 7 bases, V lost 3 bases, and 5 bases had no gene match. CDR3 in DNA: TGTGCCAGCAGCTTGGGACAGGGGTTCAATGAAGCTTTCTTT. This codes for CASSLGQGFNEAFF.

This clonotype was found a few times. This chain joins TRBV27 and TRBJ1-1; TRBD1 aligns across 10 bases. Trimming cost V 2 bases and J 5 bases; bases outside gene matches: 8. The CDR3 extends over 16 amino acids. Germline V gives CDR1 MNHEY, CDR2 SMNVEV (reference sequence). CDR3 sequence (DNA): TGTGCCAGCAGTTTAAGGGGACAGGGGCCGTTTACTGAAGCTTTCTTT. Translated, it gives CASSLRGQGPFTEAFF.

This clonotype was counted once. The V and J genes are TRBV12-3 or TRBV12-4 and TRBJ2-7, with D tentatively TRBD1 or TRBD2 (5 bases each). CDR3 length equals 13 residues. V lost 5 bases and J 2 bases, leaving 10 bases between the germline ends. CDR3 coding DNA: TGTGCCAGCAGTGGGACGGACACCTACGAGCAGTACTTC. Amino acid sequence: CASSGTDTYEQYF.

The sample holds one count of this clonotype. In nucleotides, the CDR3 is TGTGCCAGCAGCGCACTAGAACCGGGACTAGCGCACAATGAGCAGTTCTTC. The encoded protein is CASSALEPGLAHNEQFF. V gene TRBV9 combines with J gene TRBJ2-1, with 10 bases matching TRBD2. The V segment lost 3 bases and the J segment 5 bases; nucleotides outside the gene matches: 11. The CDR3 consists of 17 residues. The V gene's germline CDR1 is SGDLS and CDR2 YYNGEE.

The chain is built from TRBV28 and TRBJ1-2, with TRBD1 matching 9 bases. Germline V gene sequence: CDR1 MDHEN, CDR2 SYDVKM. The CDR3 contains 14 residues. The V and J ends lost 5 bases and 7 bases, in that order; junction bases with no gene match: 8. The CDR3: CASSLPGQGIGYTF. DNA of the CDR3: TGTGCCAGCAGTCTACCGGGACAGGGTATTGGCTACACCTTC.

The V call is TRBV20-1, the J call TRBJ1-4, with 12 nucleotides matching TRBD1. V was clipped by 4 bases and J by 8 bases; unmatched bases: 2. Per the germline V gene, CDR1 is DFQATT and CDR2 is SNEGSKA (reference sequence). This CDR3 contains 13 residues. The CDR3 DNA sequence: TGCAGTGCTACCGGGACAGGGGGCGAAAAACTGTTTTTT. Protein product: CSATGTGGEKLFF.

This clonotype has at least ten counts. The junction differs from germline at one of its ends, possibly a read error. CDR3 DNA: TGCGCCAGCAGCGGACAGGGAGGTTATGGCTACACCTTC. It specifies CASSGQGGYGYTF. The V call is TRBV2, the J call TRBJ1-2; 8 bases match TRBD1. In germline, CDR1 is SNHLY, CDR2 FYNNEI. The CDR3 consists of 13 residues.

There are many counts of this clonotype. CDR3 loop: CASSPKGSNQPQHF. As DNA, the CDR3 is TGTGCCAGCAGTCCCAAGGGAAGCAATCAGCCCCAGCATTTT. The chain recombines TRBV28 with TRBJ1-5; D gene uncertain. Germline lookup yields CDR1 MDHEN and CDR2 SYDVKM. V lost 5 bases and J lost 1, with 9 bases in between. This CDR3 spans 14 amino acids.

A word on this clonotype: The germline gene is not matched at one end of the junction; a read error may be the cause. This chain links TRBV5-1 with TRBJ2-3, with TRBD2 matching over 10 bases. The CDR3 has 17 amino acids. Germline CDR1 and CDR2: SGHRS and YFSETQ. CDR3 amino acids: CASSPTQRGGGGDAQYF. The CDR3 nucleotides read TGCGCCAGCAGCCCCACCCAGCGGGGGGGCGGCGGAGATGCGCAGTATTTT.

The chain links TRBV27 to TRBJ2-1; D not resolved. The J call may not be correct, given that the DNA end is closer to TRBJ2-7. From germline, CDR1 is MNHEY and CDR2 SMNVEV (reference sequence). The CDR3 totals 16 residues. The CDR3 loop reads CASSLLQQLSYNEQYF. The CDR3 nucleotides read TGTGCCAGCAGTTTACTCCAGCAACTAAGCTACAATGAGCAGTACTTC.

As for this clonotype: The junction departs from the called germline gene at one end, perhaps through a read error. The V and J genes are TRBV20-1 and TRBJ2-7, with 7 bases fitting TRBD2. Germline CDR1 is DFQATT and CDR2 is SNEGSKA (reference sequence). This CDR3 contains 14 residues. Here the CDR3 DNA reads TGCGGTGCTAGGTGCGCGGGAGTCTCCTACGAGCAGTACTTC. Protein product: CGARCAGVSYEQYF.

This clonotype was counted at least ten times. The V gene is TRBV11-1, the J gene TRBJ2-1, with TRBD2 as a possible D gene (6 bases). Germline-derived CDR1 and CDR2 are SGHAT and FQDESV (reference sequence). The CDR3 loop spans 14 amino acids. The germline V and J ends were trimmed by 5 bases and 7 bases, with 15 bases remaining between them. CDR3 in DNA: TGTGCCAGCAGCCCACTGGCAGGGAGGAATGAGCAGTTCTTC. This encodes CASSPLAGRNEQFF. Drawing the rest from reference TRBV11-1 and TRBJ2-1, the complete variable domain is EAEVAQSPRYKITEKSQAVAFWCDPISGHATLYWYRQILGQGPELLVQFQDESVVDDSQLPKDRFSAERLKGVDSTLKIQPAELGDSAMYLCASSPLAGRNEQFFGPGTRLTVL.

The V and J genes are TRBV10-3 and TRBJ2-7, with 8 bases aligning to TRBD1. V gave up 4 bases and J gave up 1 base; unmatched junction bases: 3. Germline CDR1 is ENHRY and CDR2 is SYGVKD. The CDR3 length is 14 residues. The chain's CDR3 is CAISGTGRSYEQYF. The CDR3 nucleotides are TGTGCCATCAGTGGGACAGGGAGGTCCTACGAGCAGTACTTC.

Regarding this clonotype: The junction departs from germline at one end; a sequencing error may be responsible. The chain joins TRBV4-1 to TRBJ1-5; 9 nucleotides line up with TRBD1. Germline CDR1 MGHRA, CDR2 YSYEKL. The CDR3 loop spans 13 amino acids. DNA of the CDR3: TGCGCCAGCAGCTTACAGGGGGCCGTACCCCGGCATTTT. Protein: CASSLQGAVPRHF.

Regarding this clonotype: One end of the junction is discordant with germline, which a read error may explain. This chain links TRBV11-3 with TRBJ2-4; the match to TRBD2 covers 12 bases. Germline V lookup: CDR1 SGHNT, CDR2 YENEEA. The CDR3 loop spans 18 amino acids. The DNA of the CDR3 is TGTGCCAGCAGCCCCGGGACTAGCGGGTTCTTAGCCAAAAACATTCAGTGCTTC. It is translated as CASSPGTSGFLAKNIQCF.

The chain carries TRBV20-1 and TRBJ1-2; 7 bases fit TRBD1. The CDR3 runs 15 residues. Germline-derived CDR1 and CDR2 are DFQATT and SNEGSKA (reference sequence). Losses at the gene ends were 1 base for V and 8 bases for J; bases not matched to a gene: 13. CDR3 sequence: CSARVGGRGLLGYTF. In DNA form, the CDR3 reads TGCAGTGCTAGAGTCGGGGGCAGGGGGTTATTAGGCTACACCTTC.

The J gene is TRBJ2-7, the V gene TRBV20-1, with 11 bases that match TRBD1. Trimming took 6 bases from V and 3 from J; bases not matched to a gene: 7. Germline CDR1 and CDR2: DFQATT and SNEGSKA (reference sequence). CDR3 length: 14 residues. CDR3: CSAARDRGFYEQYF. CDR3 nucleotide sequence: TGCAGTGCCGCCCGGGACAGGGGGTTCTACGAGCAGTACTTC.

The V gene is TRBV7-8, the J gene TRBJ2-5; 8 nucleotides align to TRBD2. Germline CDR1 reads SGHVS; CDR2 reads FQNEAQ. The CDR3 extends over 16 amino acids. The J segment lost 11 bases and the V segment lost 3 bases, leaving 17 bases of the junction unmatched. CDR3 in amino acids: CASSFSSRGGKNEQYF. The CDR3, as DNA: TGTGCCAGCAGCTTTAGCTCCCGCGGGGGGAAAAATGAGCAGTACTTC.